The 20 T cell receptor beta chains in this list originate from one sample, sequenced in a study of T cell repertoires in cytomegalovirus infection. Each CDR3 protein is one row after TCRdb ran MiXCR on the reads. The sample contains approximately 990,000 distinct CDR3 sequences, approximately 31% of which appear only once. These receptors lack a known antigen. Material: cultured CD8+ T cells from PBMCs, obtained from culture after CMV antigen stimulation. The receptors come from a human donor in good health (CMV status not recorded). Some clones in this sample may be carry-over from other donors' samples.

This clonotype was detected only a few times. J is TRBJ1-2 and V is TRBV12-3 or TRBV12-4, with 8 bases fitting TRBD1. There are 15 residues in the CDR3. V gave up 5 bases and J gave up 4 bases; unmatched junction bases: 9. The CDR3: CASSPHTDRAYGYTF. The CDR3 coding sequence is TGTGCCAGCAGTCCACATACGGACAGGGCCTATGGCTACACCTTC.

The gene calls are TRBV15 and TRBJ1-1, with D unresolved. V was pared by 3 bases and J by 6 bases, with 17 bases between. Per germline, CDR1 LNHNV and CDR2 YYDKDF (reference sequence). CDR3 length: 15 residues. The CDR3 reads CATSSYPTPAAEAFF. DNA of the CDR3: TGTGCCACCAGCAGTTACCCAACGCCCGCGGCTGAAGCTTTCTTT.

At least ten counts were recorded for this clonotype. DNA of the CDR3: TGTGCCAGCAGCTCATCGGACCCGTTCTATGGCTACACCTTC. It encodes CASSSSDPFYGYTF. The rearrangement links TRBV7-2 to TRBJ1-2; D is uncertain. Trimming removed 4 bases from V and 4 bases from J, with 13 bases in between. The CDR3 has 14 amino acids. In germline, CDR1 is SGHTA, CDR2 FQGNSA.

This clonotype appeared many times. The V call is TRBV12-3 or TRBV12-4, the J call TRBJ2-5; D perhaps matches TRBD1 (6 bases). V was clipped by 6 bases and J by 4 bases, with 12 bases between them. The CDR3 has 13 residues. The CDR3 sequence is CASRAAGAETQYF. The CDR3 DNA follows: TGTGCCAGCAGAGCCGCAGGGGCAGAGACCCAGTACTTC.

The gene calls are TRBV5-6 and TRBJ2-2; TRBD2 aligns across 8 bases. V dropped 0 bases and J dropped 0; count of bases not matched to a gene: 7. The CDR3 is 18 amino acids. The V gene's germline CDR1 is SGHDT and CDR2 YYEEEE. CDR3 DNA: TGTGCCAGCAGCTTGGACTTACCGGGACTAGCGAACACCGGGGAGCTGTTTTTT. Encoded protein: CASSLDLPGLANTGELFF.

This clonotype was picked up a small number of times. The chain couples TRBV15 to TRBJ2-1; TRBD2 aligns across 8 bases. The ends lost 5 bases at V and 7 bases at J; junction bases unmatched: 7. Looked up from germline, CDR1 is LNHNV and CDR2 is YYDKDF (reference sequence). The CDR3 is 14 residues long. CDR3 DNA sequence: TGTGCCACCAGCGGGTGGACTAGCAGTAATGAGCAGTTCTTC. As protein: CATSGWTSSNEQFF.

The J gene is TRBJ2-1, the V gene TRBV5-5; TRBD2 might be the D (5 bases). The CDR3 loop spans 12 amino acids. V was clipped by 6 bases and J by 10 bases, with 14 bases between them. Germline-derived CDR1 and CDR2 are SGHKS and YYEKEE (reference sequence). In DNA form, the CDR3 reads TGTGCCAGCACTGGTCCCCGGGGAGAGCAGTTCTTC. Translated: CASTGPRGEQFF.

This clonotype was seen ten or more times. The J gene is TRBJ1-1, the V gene TRBV7-6; tentative D call: TRBD1 (5 bases). Trimming took 3 bases from V and 1 from J, leaving 18 bases between them. CDR3 length: 17 residues. Germline V gene sequence: CDR1 SGHVS, CDR2 FNYEAQ. The CDR3, as DNA: TGTGCCAGCAGCTTGAAAGCCGGGACCCGGCGGAACACTGAAGCTTTCTTT. It specifies CASSLKAGTRRNTEAFF.

The rearrangement uses TRBV25-1 and TRBJ1-5; possible D gene TRBD1, 5 bases. The V gene's germline CDR1 is MGHDK and CDR2 SYGVNS. The ends were cut back, 0 bases at V and 3 bases at J, with 6 bases in the middle. The CDR3 has 14 residues. The CDR3 DNA reads TGTGCCAGCAGTGAATACGGGGCCAATCAGCCCCAGCATTTT. This sequence encodes CASSEYGANQPQHF.

The chain joins TRBV2 to TRBJ2-4; D is tentatively TRBD1 or TRBD2 (5 bases each). Germline V gene data show CDR1 as SNHLY and CDR2 as FYNNEI. There are 17 residues in the CDR3. V was clipped by 6 bases and J by 3 bases, with 21 bases between them. CDR3 region: CASRPGHLNGGKNIQYF. CDR3 DNA sequence: TGTGCCAGCAGACCGGGCCACTTGAATGGGGGCAAAAACATTCAGTACTTC.

This clonotype turned up a few times. The chain recombines TRBV6-1 with TRBJ2-1; D may correspond to TRBD1 or TRBD2 (5 bases each). V lost 1 base and J lost 4, with 14 bases in between. CDR3 length: 16 amino acids. Germline assignment: CDR1 MNHNS and CDR2 SASEGT. The CDR3: CASSEGPGRAYNEQFF. DNA of the CDR3: TGTGCCAGCAGTGAAGGACCGGGACGCGCTTACAATGAGCAGTTCTTC.

As concerns this clonotype: The junction departs from germline at one end; a sequencing error may be responsible. This chain joins TRBV7-8 and TRBJ1-1; D might be TRBD1 (5 bases). Germline V lookup: CDR1 SGHVS, CDR2 FQNEAQ. The CDR3 contains 12 residues. The CDR3 loop is CAISFSTAEAFF. CDR3 nucleotides: TGTGCCATCAGCTTTTCGACAGCTGAAGCTTTCTTT.

The chain links TRBV5-8 to TRBJ2-7; 12 bases line up with TRBD1. The CDR3 totals 15 residues. The ends lost 4 bases at V and 7 bases at J; junction bases unmatched: 9. Looked up from germline, CDR1 is SGHTS and CDR2 is YDEGEE. This CDR3 is CASSRPGQGAGEQYV. The CDR3 region has the DNA TGTGCCAGCAGCCGACCGGGACAGGGGGCTGGGGAGCAGTACGTC.

This clonotype has only a few counts. The chain is built from TRBV10-3 and TRBJ1-5; D is unclear. V lost 0 bases to trimming and J lost 3 bases, with 12 bases between them. The CDR3 length is 16 residues. The germline gives CDR1 ENHRY, CDR2 SYGVKD. CDR3 amino acids: CAISESGGLDNQPQHF. CDR3 nucleotide sequence: TGTGCCATCAGTGAGTCTGGAGGGTTGGACAATCAGCCCCAGCATTTT.

This clonotype was counted only a few times. The CDR3 region has the DNA TGTGCCAGTCGCCCGGAAGGGCTGGAGACCCAGTACTTC. Protein: CASRPEGLETQYF. J is TRBJ2-5 and V is TRBV19; D gene uncertain. The CDR3 totals 13 residues. Trimming cost V 8 bases and J 5 bases, with 15 bases left between them. Germline values: CDR1 LNHDA, CDR2 SQIVND (reference sequence).

This clonotype was observed at least ten times. The chain joins TRBV7-8 to TRBJ2-5; D is possibly TRBD2 (5 bases). Germline V CDR1 and CDR2: SGHVS, FQNEAQ. The V end was cut by 1 base, the J end by 3 bases, with 15 bases between. CDR3 length: 16 amino acids. CDR3 residues: CASSLEDGELEETQYF. CDR3 DNA sequence: TGTGCCAGCAGCTTAGAGGACGGGGAACTGGAAGAGACCCAGTACTTC.

The V and J genes are TRBV20-1 and TRBJ2-5; D might be TRBD1 or TRBD2, each matching 6 bases. CDR3 length equals 17 residues. Germline V CDR1 and CDR2: DFQATT, SNEGSKA (reference sequence). V shed 0 bases and J shed 5 bases, with 22 bases lying between them. The CDR3 region has the DNA TGCAGTGCTAGAGATGGGGAGTTAAGGGGGACTCGGGAGACCCAGTACTTC. Protein product: CSARDGELRGTRETQYF.

The V and J genes are TRBV6-2 or TRBV6-3 and TRBJ2-7; TRBD2 aligns across 8 bases. The CDR3 spans 18 residues. V gave up 0 bases and J gave up 4 bases; unmatched junction bases: 14. The germline V gene has CDR1 MNHEY and CDR2 SVGEGT. CDR3 DNA: TGTGCCAGCAGTTACTCGGCCCGGGAGGGGGATGGTGGATACGAGCAGTACGTC. Protein: CASSYSAREGDGGYEQYV.

This chain uses TRBV6-5 with TRBJ1-1; tentatively, D is TRBD1 (5 bases). Trimming removed 2 bases from V and 7 bases from J, with 17 bases in between. In germline, CDR1 is MNHEY, CDR2 SVGAGI. The CDR3 has 15 amino acids. DNA of the CDR3: TGTGCCAGCAGTTACCGCGGGACGGCGAAAAATGAAGCTTTCTTT. Protein sequence: CASSYRGTAKNEAFF.

V and J are TRBV6-6 and TRBJ1-2; D not certain. The CDR3 spans 13 residues. CDR1 is MNHNY and CDR2 is SVGAGI in the germline V gene (reference sequence). V was pared by 5 bases and J by 0 bases, with 7 bases between. The CDR3 nucleotides are TGTGCCAGCAGTACAACAACTAACTATGGCTACACCTTC. Protein product: CASSTTTNYGYTF.